Below, 16 T cell receptor beta chains from the same sample are listed, as sequenced in a study of T cell responses to AZD1222 COVID-19 vaccine. Produced via immunoSEQ multiplex PCR; TCRdb's table is partial and in-frame only. The top ten clones hold 1% to 1.5% of a sample with roughly 150,000 clones, roughly 92% of them seen once. The source was peripheral blood, collected 28 days after the second AZD1222 dose. These receptors came from an adult who received the AZD1222 COVID-19 vaccine.

The chain is built from TRBV20-1 and TRBJ2-3; D call uncertain. Germline-derived CDR1 and CDR2 are DFQATT and SNEGSKA (reference sequence). V was cut by 6 bases and J by 2 bases, with 6 bases left in between. The CDR3 has 11 residues. CDR3 in DNA: TGCAGTGCCGCCCACACAGATACGCAGTATTTT. It translates to CSAAHTDTQYF.

The table lists this clone with a count of one. The V gene is TRBV28, the J gene TRBJ1-2; 8 positions agree with TRBD1. CDR1 is MDHEN and CDR2 is SYDVKM in the germline V gene. V dropped 5 bases and J dropped 6; count of bases not matched to a gene: 17. The CDR3 is 17 amino acids. CDR3 sequence (DNA): TGTGCCAGCAGTGACGTGAACAACAGGGGGAGTAAAGATGGCTACACCTTC. Its protein is CASSDVNNRGSKDGYTF.

The chain carries TRBV6-6 and TRBJ1-2, with 8 bases identical to TRBD1. The CDR3 consists of 16 residues. The germline V gene encodes CDR1 MNHNY and CDR2 SVGAGI (reference sequence). The V gene end was trimmed by 6 bases and the J gene end by 2 bases; junction bases not matched to a gene: 11. DNA for the CDR3: TGTGCCAGCAGCCCGCCCCGGGACAGGCGGAACTATGGCTACACCTTC. It yields the protein CASSPPRDRRNYGYTF.

V is TRBV9 and J is TRBJ2-2, with D tentatively TRBD2 (5 bases). Trimming left V 0 bases short and J 6 bases short, with 9 bases between. Germline V CDR1 and CDR2: SGDLS, YYNGEE. The CDR3 is made up of 14 amino acids. DNA for the CDR3: TGTGCCAGCAGCGTAGGACTCGGGGCCGGGGAGCTGTTTTTT. Protein: CASSVGLGAGELFF.

This CDR3 reads CASSPPRSNLGDTQYF. DNA for the CDR3: TGTGCCAGCAGCCCCCCGCGGAGCAACCTGGGGGATACGCAGTATTTT. The V and J genes are TRBV3-1 (or the pseudogene TRBV3-2) and TRBJ2-3; D not certain. Trimming pared 4 bases from V and 6 bases from J, leaving 20 bases between. The CDR3 consists of 16 residues. Germline V gene data show CDR1 as LGHDT and CDR2 as YNNKEL (reference sequence).

The chain recombines TRBV11-2 with TRBJ1-1; no clear D gene. The germline V gene has CDR1 SGHAT and CDR2 FQNNGV. The germline V and J ends were trimmed by 5 bases and 0 bases, with 16 bases remaining between them. The length of the CDR3 is 16 residues. The DNA of the CDR3 is TGTGCCAGCAGCCCAAATCCGACGGCCATGAACACTGAAGCTTTCTTT. It encodes CASSPNPTAMNTEAFF. Looking up the rest from reference TRBV11-2 and TRBJ1-1 gives the full variable domain: EAGVAQSPRYKIIEKRQSVAFWCNPISGHATLYWYQQILGQGPKLLIQFQNNGVVDDSQLPKDRFSAERLKGVDSTLKIQPAKLEDSAVYLCASSPNPTAMNTEAFFGQGTRLTVV.

The CDR3 coding sequence is TGCGCCAGCAGCTTCTATGGGACAGGGTGGTACGAGCAGTACTTC. Protein product: CASSFYGTGWYEQYF. The rearrangement uses TRBV5-1 and TRBJ2-7, with 9 bases matching TRBD1. Per germline, CDR1 SGHRS and CDR2 YFSETQ. The CDR3 extends over 15 amino acids. V trimming: 2 bases; J trimming: 4 bases; junction bases outside the gene matches: 7.

The gene calls are TRBV12-3 or TRBV12-4 and TRBJ1-1; D is uncertain. The CDR3 contains 12 residues. V lost 4 bases to trimming and J lost 5 bases, with 8 bases between them. CDR3: CASSSYGTEAFF. The CDR3 nucleotides are TGTGCCAGCAGTTCGTACGGGACTGAAGCTTTCTTT.

The V gene is TRBV14, the J gene TRBJ2-5; possible D gene TRBD1, 5 bases. Germline V gene sequence: CDR1 SGHDN, CDR2 FVKESK. V shed 0 bases and J shed 9 bases, with 8 bases lying between them. This CDR3 is 12 amino acids long. CDR3 sequence (DNA): TGTGCCAGCAGCCAAGATAGGGGTGCCCAGTACTTC. It is translated as CASSQDRGAQYF.

The chain links TRBV2 to TRBJ2-1; 11 bases line up with TRBD2. Unmatched junction bases numbered 4, after V lost 6 bases and J lost 3 bases. The germline V gene has CDR1 SNHLY and CDR2 FYNNEI. This CDR3 spans 15 amino acids. This chain's CDR3 is CASRKTSGVYNEQFF. The CDR3 DNA follows: TGTGCCAGCAGGAAGACTAGCGGGGTCTACAATGAGCAGTTCTTC. Together with reference TRBV2 and TRBJ2-1, the CDR3 gives the full variable domain: EPEVTQTPSHQVTQMGQEVILRCVPISNHLYFYWYRQILGQKVEFLVSFYNNEISEKSEIFDDQFSVERPDGSNFTLKIRSTKLEDSAMYFCASRKTSGVYNEQFFGPGTRLTVL.

V and J are TRBV29-1 and TRBJ2-7; 7 bases agree with TRBD2. CDR1 and CDR2 from the germline V gene are SQVTM and ANQGSEA. With 6 bases clipped from V and 7 bases from J, the junction kept 18 bases outside the gene matches. The CDR3 length is 15 residues. The CDR3 DNA is TGCAGCGTCGCTACGATGAGACGGGGGGAGAGGGAGCAGTACTTC. Amino acids: CSVATMRRGEREQYF.

The J gene is TRBJ1-5, the V gene TRBV6-1; tentatively, D is TRBD1 (5 bases). The CDR3 is made up of 15 amino acids. The germline V gene encodes CDR1 MNHNS and CDR2 SASEGT. V lost 5 bases to trimming and J lost 0 bases, with 11 bases between them. The CDR3 reads CASSLRDGSNQPQHF. Written as DNA, the CDR3 is TGTGCCAGCAGTCTCCGGGACGGTAGCAATCAGCCCCAGCATTTT.

This clone was counted once. The chain carries TRBV6-5 and TRBJ1-1, with 7 bases lining up with TRBD1. Per the germline V gene, CDR1 is MNHEY and CDR2 is SVGAGI. The J segment lost 1 base and the V segment lost 5 bases, leaving 7 bases of the junction unmatched. The CDR3 runs to 15 residues. This chain's CDR3 is CASSTDWTGNTEAFF. The CDR3 bases are TGTGCCAGCAGTACCGACTGGACAGGGAACACTGAAGCTTTCTTT.

The genes are TRBV15 and TRBJ2-1; TRBD1 matches 8 bases. Germline CDR1 is LNHNV and CDR2 is YYDKDF (reference sequence). This CDR3 is 15 amino acids long. V lost 9 bases, J lost 3 bases, and 10 bases stayed unmatched. The CDR3 sequence: CATKPGGKHYNEQFF. The CDR3 DNA follows: TGTGCCACGAAACCAGGGGGCAAACACTACAATGAGCAGTTCTTC.

This chain links TRBV27 with TRBJ2-7, with TRBD1 matching over 7 bases. The CDR3 runs to 16 residues. Trimming at V came to 6 bases and at J to 3 bases, leaving 14 bases not matched to a gene. CDR1 is MNHEY and CDR2 is SMNVEV in the germline V gene (reference sequence). The CDR3 nucleotides read TGTGCCAGCAGCCTAATGGCGACAGGGAGTATCTACGAGCAGTACTTC. Translating it yields CASSLMATGSIYEQYF.

The rearrangement uses TRBV28 and TRBJ2-3, with D perhaps matching TRBD1 (6 bases). CDR1 MDHEN and CDR2 SYDVKM come from the germline V gene. Trimming cost V 6 bases and J 0 bases, with 10 bases left between them. The CDR3 is made up of 14 amino acids. The CDR3 bases are TGTGCCAGCAGACAAGGGGGAAGCACAGATACGCAGTATTTT. Amino acids: CASRQGGSTDTQYF.